In its sample, the clone carrying this T cell receptor beta chain was seen a few times. CDR1 is SEHNR, CDR2 FQNEAQ, per germline (reference sequence). Trimming cost V 2 bases and J 2 bases, with 7 bases left between them. The CDR3 contains 14 residues. Using RNA transcripts as the source, TCR beta CDR3 regions were amplified. The study used the HTBI primer set for a first-round RT-PCR of the TCR CDR3. TCRdb re-analysed the multiplex PCR reads in MiXCR, keeping a single row per CDR3 protein. The table shows around 700,000 distinct CDR3 sequences, with roughly a sixth occurring only once. This sample is part of a study of T cells in Graves' hyperthyroidism and ophthalmopathy.

The sequence came from a woman aged 45-59 years with Graves' hyperthyroidism that later progressed to Graves' ophthalmopathy. The chain uses TRBV7-9 and TRBJ2-1, with D perhaps matching TRBD2 (6 bases). The sequenced sample consisted of blood. CDR3 coding DNA: TGTGCCAGCAGCTTATGGGGGGCCTACAATGAGCAGTTCTTC. It translates to CASSLWGAYNEQFF.